A selection of T cell receptor beta chains follows, all from one sample in a study of cytomegalovirus exposure and HLA in healthy donors. Some clones are missing from TCRdb's copy, which holds only in-frame ones; the method was immunoSEQ multiplex PCR. The table includes 170,000 or so clones, 60% to 85% detected once. The sample was PBMCs. Receptors originate from a man aged 40-55 years in good health and CMV-seronegative. The CDR3 runs from the conserved cysteine through the conserved F or W.

TRBV5-4	TRBJ2-5	CASSLGGVGETQYF
TRBV30	TRBJ1-5	CAWSSDSNQPQHF
TRBV7-7	TRBJ2-2	CASSSGNGGELFF
TRBV6-4	TRBJ2-7	CASSDQPGVGEQYF
TRBV5-1	TRBJ2-7	CASSLTTYEQYF
TRBV7-2	TRBJ1-2	CASTKGEAVYGYTF
TRBV5-4	TRBJ2-2	CASSLLPGTGELFF
TRBV5-4	TRBJ2-2	CASSSDTGELFF
TRBV27	TRBJ2-7	CASSLRDRGYEQYF
TRBV19	TRBJ2-2	CASSMRTSLVGELFF
TRBV6-5	TRBJ2-5	CASSYSPSWETQYF
TRBV5-1	TRBJ2-7	CASSLGVGQGTYEQYF
TRBV2	TRBJ1-5	CASSEALTGDTNQPQHF
TRBV5-8	TRBJ2-6	CASSARLRSGANVLTF